Here is one TCR beta chain with its context. Its cognate antigen is unknown. This record belongs to a study of T cell repertoires in cytomegalovirus infection. The study's findings and limits: Dominating the ex vivo response were TCR beta clonotypes that were CMV-specific and HLA-C-restricted.

TCRdb used MiXCR to reprocess the reads, holding one entry per CDR3 protein. This table holds about 440,000 distinct CDR3 sequences, roughly 30% found once. The CDR3 is made up of 17 amino acids. The V gene's germline CDR1 is SGHVT and CDR2 SQSDAQ. The germline V and J ends were trimmed by 0 bases and 2 bases, with 17 bases remaining between them. The clonotype originates from a human donor in good health (CMV status not recorded). Some clones in this sample may be carry-over from other donors' samples. V is TRBV7-4 and J is TRBJ2-7; tentatively, D is TRBD1 (6 bases). The sequenced sample was PBMCs. The CDR3 reads CASSLAGTREKTYEQYF. CDR3 nucleotide sequence: TGTGCCAGCAGCTTAGCTGGGACACGCGAGAAGACCTACGAGCAGTACTTC. Variable domain in full (rest from reference TRBV7-4 and TRBJ2-7): GAGVSQSPRYKVAKRGRDVALRCDSISGHVTLYWYRQTLGQGSEVLTYSQSDAQRDKSGRPSGRFSAERPERSVSTLKIQRTEQGDSAVYLCASSLAGTREKTYEQYFGPGTRLTVT.